Sequencing of this T cell receptor beta chain was carried out in a study of identical twins' blood T cells. From germline, CDR1 is MNHNY and CDR2 SVGAGI (reference sequence). This CDR3 comprises 13 residues. Comments on this clonotype: An end of the junction differs from the germline gene, which may be a read error.

TCRdb re-called the 5' RACE reads through MiXCR, storing one row per CDR3 protein. The sample lists a few hundred thousand distinct CDR3 sequences; 28% were seen once. The clonotype comes from a woman between 18 and 50 years old in good health. What was sequenced was PBMCs. This chain connects TRBV6-6 to TRBJ1-2, with TRBD1 matching 7 bases. CDR3 in amino acids: CASTSTGTYGYNF. As DNA, the CDR3 is TGTGCCAGCACCTCGACAGGGACTTATGGCTACAACTTC.